The 6 T cell receptor beta chains listed next were all sequenced from one sample in a study of blood T cells in healthy people across ages. The authors ran a second PCR of roughly 7 to 11 cycles using a sample-barcoded 5' primer and a J-beta primer mix. TCRdb re-derived calls from the 5' RACE reads in MiXCR, one entry per CDR3 protein. The sample includes 1.4 million to 1.5 million distinct CDR3 sequences, approximately 40% seen only once; the top ten take 6.5% to 10%. Sequences were obtained from blood. Receptor source: a woman between 18 and 30 years old in good health.

The chain uses TRBV6-6 and TRBJ2-2; 7 bases line up with TRBD2. Germline CDR1 reads MNHNY; CDR2 reads SVGAGI (reference sequence). V gave up 2 bases and J gave up 1 base; unmatched junction bases: 4. The CDR3 loop spans 16 amino acids. CDR3 in amino acids: CASSYRDYLNTGELFF. The CDR3 nucleotides are TGTGCCAGCAGTTACCGGGACTACTTGAACACCGGGGAGCTGTTTTTT.

This clonotype was picked up a small number of times. V gene TRBV6-1 combines with J gene TRBJ2-1; 12 bases line up with TRBD2. Trimming took 2 bases from V and 2 from J; bases not matched to a gene: 4. The V gene's germline CDR1 is MNHNS and CDR2 SASEGT. The CDR3 consists of 17 residues. The CDR3 DNA is TGTGCCAGCAGTGAACGGACTAGCGGGGACCCCTACAATGAGCAGTTCTTC. It is translated as CASSERTSGDPYNEQFF.

This clonotype was seen at least ten times. This may be a read error: a much more frequent sequence differs by one nucleotide. The rearrangement joins TRBV3-1 to TRBJ2-7; no definite D call. The germline V and J ends were trimmed by 2 bases and 0 bases, with 2 bases remaining between them. The CDR3 length is 12 residues. Germline V gives CDR1 LGHDT, CDR2 YNNKEL (reference sequence). The CDR3 DNA follows: TGTGCCAGCAGCCAACGCTCCTACGAGCAGTACTTC. Protein product: CASSQRSYEQYF.

J is TRBJ2-1 and V is TRBV9; D gene unclear. This CDR3 spans 14 amino acids. The V gene lost 1 base and the J gene lost 1 base, with 6 bases spanning the gap. Germline CDR1 is SGDLS and CDR2 is YYNGEE. CDR3 bases: TGTGCCAGCAGCGTATCCAGGTCCTACAATGAGCAGTTCTTC. This encodes CASSVSRSYNEQFF.

This clonotype was detected only a few times. This chain joins TRBV6-5 and TRBJ2-3, with 14 nucleotides matching TRBD2. The length of the CDR3 is 18 residues. The germline gives CDR1 MNHEY, CDR2 SVGAGI. V shed 4 bases, J shed 2 bases, and the junction held 8 bases outside the gene matches. CDR3 amino acids: CASSSGLAGGRVTDTQYF. In DNA, the CDR3 is TGTGCCAGCAGTTCAGGACTAGCGGGGGGCCGGGTCACAGATACGCAGTATTTT.

This clonotype was detected a few times. This chain uses TRBV2 with TRBJ1-4; TRBD1 is a possible D gene (6 bases). Trimming took off 6 bases at V and 0 bases at J, with 8 bases between the two ends. CDR3 size: 14 residues. The germline V gene has CDR1 SNHLY and CDR2 FYNNEI. The CDR3 DNA reads as TGTGCCAGCAGCGACAGGTCAACTAATGAAAAACTGTTTTTT. It translates to CASSDRSTNEKLFF.